This TCR beta chain was recovered during a study of cytomegalovirus exposure and HLA in healthy donors. The J segment lost 7 bases and the V segment lost 4 bases, leaving 7 bases of the junction unmatched. The CDR3 has 14 residues. Germline CDR1 is SGHRS and CDR2 is YFSETQ. PCR used 60 Vbeta primers and 13 Jbeta primers. This table comes from immunoSEQ multiplex PCR, and its TCRdb copy is limited to in-frame clones, with some not included. The sample includes approximately 84,000 clones, around 80% seen only once; the top ten take over 2%. V is TRBV5-1 and J is TRBJ2-2, with 7 bases lining up with TRBD1. The sequenced material came from PBMCs. This TCR was recovered from a man aged 35 to 55 in good health and CMV-seronegative. The CDR3 reads CASSPNAGGGELFF. In nucleotides, the CDR3 is TGCGCCAGCAGCCCCAATGCAGGGGGCGGGGAGCTGTTTTTT.